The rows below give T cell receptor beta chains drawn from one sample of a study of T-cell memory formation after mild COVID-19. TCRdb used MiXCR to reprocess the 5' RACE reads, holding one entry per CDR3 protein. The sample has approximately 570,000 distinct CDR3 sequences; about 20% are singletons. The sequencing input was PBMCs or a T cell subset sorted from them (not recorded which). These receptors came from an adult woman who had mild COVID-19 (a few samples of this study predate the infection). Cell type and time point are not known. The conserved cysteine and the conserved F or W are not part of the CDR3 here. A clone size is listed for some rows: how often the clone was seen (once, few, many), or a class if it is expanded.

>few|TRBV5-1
ASSRGQGGPSYEQY
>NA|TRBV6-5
ASSYSWSSGNTQY
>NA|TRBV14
ASSPRGTRGYEQY
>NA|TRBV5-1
ASSLNFGLAGGEQY
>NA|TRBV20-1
SARDPQGAIGQPQH
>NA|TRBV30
AWSEGNTGELF
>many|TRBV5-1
ASSPGLGGETQY
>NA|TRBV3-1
ASSLTLSGGAGNEQF
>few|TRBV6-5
ASSYNTGPNTDTQY
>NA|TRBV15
ATSRVRDTEAF
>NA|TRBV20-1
SAKRSLQETQY
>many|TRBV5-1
ASSRGQGQSTDTQY
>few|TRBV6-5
ASSPNGQATNEKLF
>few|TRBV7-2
ASSNYLEGANGYT
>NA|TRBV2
ASSRPGSRTGELF
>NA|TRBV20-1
SARDASGPEQF
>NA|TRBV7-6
ASSLGHPGLAGNTGELF
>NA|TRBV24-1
ATSLPGARGDYNEQF